A single sample is the source of the 32 T cell receptor beta chains below, sequenced in a study of PD-L1 blockade in urothelial cancer. Described time point: pretreatment peripheral blood. Sequencing was performed with immunoSEQ multiplex PCR; in TCRdb, only in-frame clones are kept and a portion is missing. The sample holds roughly 51,000 clones, approximately 86% seen once. The sequencing here drew on PBMCs, taken around atezolizumab (anti-PD-L1) treatment. The origin of the receptors is a man in his 60s with urothelial cancer.

This clone has only one observation. The rearrangement links TRBV7-2 to TRBJ1-5; no clear D. With 1 base removed from V and 6 bases from J, the gap between germline ends came to 7 bases. The CDR3 is made up of 13 amino acids. Germline V gene sequence: CDR1 SGHTA, CDR2 FQGNSA. The CDR3 DNA reads TGTGCCAGCAGCTTAGACAGCCTTCAGCCCCAGCATTTT. Protein sequence: CASSLDSLQPQHF. The full variable domain, in which reference TRBV7-2 and TRBJ1-5 provide the parts outside the CDR3, is GAGVSQSPSNKVTEKGKDVELRCDPISGHTALYWYRQSLGQGLEFLIYFQGNSAPDKSGLPSDRFSAERTGGSVSTLTIQRTQQEDSAVYLCASSLDSLQPQHFGDGTRLSIL.

The V and J genes are TRBV7-3 and TRBJ2-7, with 7 bases that match TRBD1. After removal of 5 bases from V and 3 bases from J, the junction contained 7 bases not matched to a gene. The CDR3 consists of 14 residues. Looked up from germline, CDR1 is SGHTA and CDR2 is FQGTGA. The CDR3 sequence is CASSLNPGGYEQYF. Here the CDR3 DNA reads TGTGCCAGCAGCCTAAACCCAGGGGGCTACGAGCAGTACTTC. The full variable domain, with the rest looked up from reference TRBV7-3 and TRBJ2-7, is GAGVSQTPSNKVTEKGKYVELRCDPISGHTALYWYRQSLGQGPEFLIYFQGTGAADDSGLPNDRFFAVRPEGSVSTLKIQRTERGDSAVYLCASSLNPGGYEQYFGPGTRLTVT.

This chain joins TRBV19 and TRBJ2-7; TRBD2 matches at 10 bases. CDR3 length equals 14 residues. J was trimmed by 5 bases and V by 4 bases; bases with no gene match: 5. Per the germline V gene, CDR1 is LNHDA and CDR2 is SQIVND (reference sequence). The CDR3 loop reads CASSTSGSVHEQYF. As DNA, the CDR3 is TGTGCCAGTAGTACTAGCGGGAGCGTCCACGAGCAGTACTTC.

This chain links TRBV6-5 with TRBJ2-3; TRBD2 might be the D (6 bases). Looked up from germline, CDR1 is MNHEY and CDR2 is SVGAGI. The CDR3 totals 13 residues. Trimming removed 5 bases from V and 5 bases from J, with 11 bases in between. CDR3 residues: CASSRDSLDTQYF. In DNA, the CDR3 is TGTGCCAGCAGTCGGGACTCCTTAGATACGCAGTATTTT.

This clone was recorded a few times. The chain links TRBV9 to TRBJ1-2; 7 bases are a match to TRBD1. The CDR3 is 16 residues long. In germline, CDR1 is SGDLS, CDR2 YYNGEE. Trimming took 2 bases from V and 2 from J; bases not matched to a gene: 9. The CDR3 DNA is TGTGCCAGCAGCGTGTACGACAGGGTGGGAAACTATGGCTACACCTTC. Amino acid sequence: CASSVYDRVGNYGYTF.

The chain recombines TRBV19 with TRBJ1-3; D not certain. The V and J ends lost 7 bases and 2 bases respectively, with 18 bases between them. The germline gives CDR1 LNHDA, CDR2 SQIVND (reference sequence). The CDR3 consists of 16 residues. Written as DNA, the CDR3 is TGTGCCAGTAACGGTATCAGGTTGGAGGCTGGAAACACCATATATTTT. Residues: CASNGIRLEAGNTIYF.

The chain is built from TRBV7-8 and TRBJ1-1, with 7 positions matching TRBD1. J lost 5 bases, V lost 5 bases, and 8 bases had no gene match. Germline V gives CDR1 SGHVS, CDR2 FQNEAQ. The CDR3 totals 14 residues. The DNA for the CDR3 is TGTGCCAGCAGCCCAATACAGGGGAGGACTGAAGCTTTCTTT. Amino acids: CASSPIQGRTEAFF.

The J gene is TRBJ2-1, the V gene TRBV6-6, with TRBD2 matching over 7 bases. The germline V gene encodes CDR1 MNHNY and CDR2 SVGAGI (reference sequence). The CDR3 is 14 amino acids. V was clipped by 6 bases and J by 0 bases; unmatched bases: 2. The CDR3 nucleotides read TGTGCCAGCAGCCCTAGCGGCTCCTACAATGAGCAGTTCTTC. As protein: CASSPSGSYNEQFF.

The chain uses TRBV9 and TRBJ2-5, with D maybe TRBD2 (6 bases). V was cut by 3 bases and J by 3 bases, with 21 bases left in between. The CDR3 consists of 17 residues. Germline CDR1 and CDR2: SGDLS and YYNGEE. The DNA of the CDR3 is TGTGCCAGCAGCGCCCACTTCCCAGGAGGGGCCAAAGAGACCCAGTACTTC. It specifies CASSAHFPGGAKETQYF.

The chain combines TRBV6-1 with TRBJ2-7, with D possibly TRBD1 on 6 matching bases. Deletions cut 7 bases from V and 4 bases from J, with 20 bases between. Per the germline V gene, CDR1 is MNHNS and CDR2 is SASEGT. CDR3 length: 15 residues. The CDR3 reads CASTEGDRYLYEQYF. Written as DNA, the CDR3 is TGTGCCAGCACCGAGGGTGACAGGTATCTATACGAGCAGTACTTC.

This chain uses TRBV7-9 with TRBJ2-1; TRBD1 matches at 10 bases. The trim removed 5 bases at V and 5 bases at J, leaving 6 bases unmatched. The CDR3 extends over 15 amino acids. CDR1 and CDR2 from the germline V gene are SEHNR and FQNEAQ (reference sequence). CDR3 in amino acids: CASSHPGQGNNEQFF. Here the CDR3 DNA reads TGTGCCAGCAGCCATCCGGGACAGGGGAACAATGAGCAGTTCTTC.

The V and J genes are TRBV5-4 and TRBJ2-7, with 10 bases that match TRBD2. Trimming cost V 2 bases and J 7 bases; bases outside gene matches: 3. The CDR3 spans 13 residues. Germline V gene lookup returns CDR1 SGHNT and CDR2 YYREEE (reference sequence). The CDR3 region is CASSLAGGREQYF. The CDR3 DNA sequence: TGTGCCAGCAGCTTAGCGGGGGGGCGAGAGCAGTACTTC.

This rearrangement joins TRBV12-5 to TRBJ1-3; TRBD1 agrees at 11 bases. The CDR3 consists of 17 residues. The germline CDR1 and CDR2 sequences are LGHNT and FRNRAP. V lost 2 bases and J lost 4; bases outside the gene matches: 7. CDR3 loop: CASGLTGQGAGGNTIYF. CDR3 nucleotides: TGTGCTAGTGGTTTGACTGGACAGGGGGCGGGAGGAAACACCATATATTTT.

The chain carries TRBV5-1 and TRBJ1-4; the match to TRBD1 covers 12 bases. J was trimmed by 4 bases and V by 4 bases; bases with no gene match: 5. The germline gives CDR1 SGHRS, CDR2 YFSETQ. This CDR3 has 16 amino acids. CDR3 region: CASSAGTGGLNEKLFF. Here the CDR3 DNA reads TGCGCCAGCAGCGCGGGGACAGGGGGCCTTAATGAAAAACTGTTTTTT.

This chain links TRBV5-1 with TRBJ2-3; 13 bases match TRBD2. V lost 3 bases to trimming and J lost 4 bases; unmatched junction nucleotides: 5. CDR3 size: 16 residues. The germline V gene encodes CDR1 SGHRS and CDR2 YFSETQ. The CDR3 is CASSSGLAGISDTQYF. In DNA form, the CDR3 reads TGCGCCAGCAGCTCGGGACTAGCGGGGATCTCAGATACGCAGTATTTT.

The chain recombines TRBV13 with TRBJ2-4; 9 bases are shared with TRBD2. Per germline, CDR1 PRHDT and CDR2 FYEKMQ (reference sequence). The junction had 7 bases not matched to a gene; V was cut back by 1 base and J by 0 bases. This CDR3 region has 18 residues. The CDR3 region has the DNA TGTGCCAGCAGCTTAGAGGGGCTAGCGGGGCTAGCCAAAAACATTCAGTACTTC. Amino acids: CASSLEGLAGLAKNIQYF.

The chain is built from TRBV6-1 and TRBJ2-7, with 10 positions matching TRBD2. The CDR3 contains 14 residues. V lost 6 bases and J lost 12; bases outside the gene matches: 14. In germline, CDR1 is MNHNS, CDR2 SASEGT. CDR3 in DNA: TGTGCCAGCAGCACCGGGACTAGCGAGACACGCCGGTACTTC. This sequence encodes CASSTGTSETRRYF.

This chain joins TRBV2 and TRBJ2-1; tentative D call: TRBD1 (5 bases). Germline V gene lookup returns CDR1 SNHLY and CDR2 FYNNEI. V shed 7 bases and J shed 2 bases, with 21 bases lying between them. The CDR3 runs to 17 residues. As DNA, the CDR3 is TGTGCCAGCACGAGAGACGGAACAGGTTTTACCTACAATGAGCAGTTCTTC. Protein: CASTRDGTGFTYNEQFF.

V usage is TRBV29-1 and J usage is TRBJ1-1, with D perhaps TRBD1 (6 bases). V lost 3 bases and J lost 1, with 12 bases in between. Germline CDR1 is SQVTM and CDR2 is ANQGSEA. The CDR3 has 14 amino acids. CDR3 DNA sequence: TGCAGCGTTGACCGGGGGGGGGCGAACACTGAAGCTTTCTTT. Its protein product is CSVDRGGANTEAFF.

The V and J genes are TRBV2 and TRBJ1-6; 8 bases fit TRBD1. The CDR3 runs 16 residues. The ends lost 6 bases at V and 1 base at J; junction bases unmatched: 5. Germline V gene data show CDR1 as SNHLY and CDR2 as FYNNEI. CDR3: CASSLDRGSYNSPLHF. The DNA for the CDR3 is TGTGCCAGCAGCCTCGACAGGGGTTCCTATAATTCACCCCTCCACTTT.

The rearrangement joins TRBV7-9 to TRBJ1-6, with D perhaps matching TRBD1 (5 bases). V dropped 5 bases and J dropped 5 bases, with 16 bases sitting between them. The germline V gene has CDR1 SEHNR and CDR2 FQNEAQ (reference sequence). The CDR3 consists of 16 residues. In DNA form, the CDR3 reads TGTGCCAGCAGCATCCTCGGGACGGGAGATAATTCACCCCTCCACTTT. It translates to CASSILGTGDNSPLHF.

This clone was observed a handful of times. The chain combines TRBV11-3 with TRBJ2-7; 7 nucleotides match TRBD2. CDR1 SGHNT and CDR2 YENEEA come from the germline V gene. The V gene end was trimmed by 5 bases and the J gene end by 6 bases; junction bases not matched to a gene: 10. The CDR3 loop spans 14 amino acids. CDR3 region: CASSERGRGSEQYF. The CDR3 DNA reads TGTGCCAGCAGCGAGCGGGGTAGGGGCAGCGAGCAGTACTTC.

The chain carries TRBV5-6 and TRBJ2-5; 15 bases are shared with TRBD2. The junction had 8 bases not matched to a gene; V was cut back by 3 bases and J by 5 bases. Germline values: CDR1 SGHDT, CDR2 YYEEEE. This CDR3 region has 17 residues. CDR3 coding DNA: TGTGCCAGCAGCTCAAGGACTAGCGGGAGGGGGGGGGAGACCCAGTACTTC. It is translated as CASSSRTSGRGGETQYF.

The J gene is TRBJ2-1, the V gene TRBV5-1; 7 nucleotides agree with TRBD2. Unmatched junction bases numbered 7, after V lost 4 bases and J lost 0 bases. This CDR3 spans 16 amino acids. Germline loops: CDR1 SGHRS, CDR2 YFSETQ. CDR3 sequence reads: CASSPIRGGSYNEQFF. In DNA form, the CDR3 reads TGCGCCAGCAGCCCTATACGCGGGGGCTCCTACAATGAGCAGTTCTTC.

The CDR3: CASSPKQAFSNQPQHF. In DNA form, the CDR3 reads TGTGCCAGCAGCCCAAAACAGGCGTTTAGCAATCAGCCCCAGCATTTT. The chain uses TRBV7-2 and TRBJ1-5, with D possibly being TRBD1 (5 bases). Germline lookup yields CDR1 SGHTA and CDR2 FQGNSA. This CDR3 is 16 amino acids long. Trimming removed 5 bases from V and 0 bases from J, with 14 bases in between.

V and J are TRBV5-4 and TRBJ2-3; D is perhaps TRBD1 (5 bases). This CDR3 has 14 amino acids. Trimming removed 7 bases from V and 1 base from J, with 13 bases in between. CDR1 is SGHNT and CDR2 is YYREEE in the germline V gene (reference sequence). In DNA form, the CDR3 reads TGTGCCAGCGGACCAGCACAGGGCACAGATACGCAGTATTTT. Translated: CASGPAQGTDTQYF. Supplemented by reference TRBV5-4 and TRBJ2-3, the full variable domain reads ETGVTQSPTHLIKTRGQQVTLRCSSQSGHNTVSWYQQALGQGPQFIFQYYREEENGRGNFPPRFSGLQFPNYSSELNVNALELDDSALYLCASGPAQGTDTQYFGPGTRLTVL.

The rearrangement joins TRBV25-1 to TRBJ1-2; no definite D call. There are 14 residues in the CDR3. Per germline, CDR1 MGHDK and CDR2 SYGVNS. Trimming cost V 3 bases and J 4 bases, with 12 bases left between them. CDR3 nucleotide sequence: TGTGCCAGCAGTGACCGGGAAGGCGGCTATGGCTACACCTTC. Protein sequence: CASSDREGGYGYTF.

The chain employs TRBV30 and TRBJ1-1; tentatively, D is TRBD1 (6 bases). CDR1 and CDR2 from the germline V gene are GTSNPN and SVGIG (reference sequence). CDR3 length: 14 amino acids. The V gene lost 3 bases and the J gene lost 3 bases, with 14 bases spanning the gap. The CDR3 DNA reads TGTGCCTGGAGGACACCTCAGGGGTACACTGAAGCTTTCTTT. Protein sequence: CAWRTPQGYTEAFF.

The rearrangement joins TRBV18 to TRBJ2-3; perhaps TRBD2 as D (5 bases). There are 15 residues in the CDR3. With 2 bases removed from V and 1 base from J, the gap between germline ends came to 10 bases. Germline CDR1 and CDR2: KGHSH and LQKENI. The CDR3 loop reads CASSPGSRGTDTQYF. The CDR3 nucleotides read TGTGCCAGCTCACCAGGGTCGAGGGGCACAGATACGCAGTATTTT.

The chain has TRBV9 and TRBJ2-3, with D possibly TRBD1 on 6 matching bases. The CDR3 covers 16 residues. V was pared by 0 bases and J by 4 bases, with 15 bases between. The germline gives CDR1 SGDLS, CDR2 YYNGEE. CDR3 nucleotide sequence: TGTGCCAGCAGCGTAGCCGTAACAGGGTACCCAGATACGCAGTATTTT. Its translation is CASSVAVTGYPDTQYF.

The V gene is TRBV4-1, the J gene TRBJ1-4; 9 nucleotides align to TRBD1. The V segment lost 4 bases and the J segment 7 bases; nucleotides outside the gene matches: 4. Germline CDR1 MGHRA, CDR2 YSYEKL. The CDR3 has 14 amino acids. DNA for the CDR3: TGCGCCAGCAGCCCAGGGGACAGGGTTGAAAAACTGTTTTTT. The encoded protein is CASSPGDRVEKLFF.

V is TRBV4-1 and J is TRBJ1-2; D unresolved. The CDR3 runs 15 residues. The germline V gene encodes CDR1 MGHRA and CDR2 YSYEKL. Trimming took off 0 bases at V and 4 bases at J, with 12 bases between the two ends. This CDR3 is CASSQDPGNLYGYTF. The CDR3 DNA reads TGCGCCAGCAGCCAAGATCCGGGTAACCTCTATGGCTACACCTTC.